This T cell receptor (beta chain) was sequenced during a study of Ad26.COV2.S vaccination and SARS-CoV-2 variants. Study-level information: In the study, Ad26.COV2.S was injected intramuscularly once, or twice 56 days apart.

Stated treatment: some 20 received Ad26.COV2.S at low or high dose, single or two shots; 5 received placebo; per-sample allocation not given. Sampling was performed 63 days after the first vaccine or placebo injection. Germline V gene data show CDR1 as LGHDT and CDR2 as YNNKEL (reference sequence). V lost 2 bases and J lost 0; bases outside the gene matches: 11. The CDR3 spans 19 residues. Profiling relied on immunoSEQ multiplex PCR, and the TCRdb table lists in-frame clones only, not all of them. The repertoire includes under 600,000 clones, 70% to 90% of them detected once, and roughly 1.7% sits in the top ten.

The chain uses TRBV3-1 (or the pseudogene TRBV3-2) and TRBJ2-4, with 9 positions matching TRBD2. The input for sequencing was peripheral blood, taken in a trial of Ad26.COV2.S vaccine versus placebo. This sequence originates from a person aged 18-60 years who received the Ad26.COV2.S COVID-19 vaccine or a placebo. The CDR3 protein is CASSQPMTSGMLAKNIQYF. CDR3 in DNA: TGTGCCAGCAGCCAACCCATGACTAGCGGTATGCTAGCCAAAAACATTCAGTACTTC.